This T cell receptor (beta chain) derives from a study of blood T cell repertoires in COVID-19. Study-wide context: Samples representing acute and convalescent COVID-19 were sourced from the United States, Italy and Spain.

This CDR3 region has 13 residues. Germline CDR1 and CDR2: SGDLS and YYNGEE. The trim removed 6 bases at V and 5 bases at J, leaving 5 bases unmatched. Per the study methods: Reference gene primer amplification in the assay estimated nucleated cell counts. Profiling relied on immunoSEQ multiplex PCR, and the TCRdb table lists in-frame clones only, not all of them. That table furnishes V, J and clone size, whereas the DNA furnished D and trimming. The data show under 500,000 clones, 70% to 90% seen once. The sample comprised PBMCs or T cells enriched from blood (not recorded which). The receptor was derived from a young woman with acute COVID-19. The chain uses TRBV9 and TRBJ2-5; 9 positions agree with TRBD1. This chain's CDR3 is CASTGQGRETQYF. The CDR3 nucleotides are TGTGCCAGCACCGGACAGGGGAGGGAGACCCAGTACTTC.